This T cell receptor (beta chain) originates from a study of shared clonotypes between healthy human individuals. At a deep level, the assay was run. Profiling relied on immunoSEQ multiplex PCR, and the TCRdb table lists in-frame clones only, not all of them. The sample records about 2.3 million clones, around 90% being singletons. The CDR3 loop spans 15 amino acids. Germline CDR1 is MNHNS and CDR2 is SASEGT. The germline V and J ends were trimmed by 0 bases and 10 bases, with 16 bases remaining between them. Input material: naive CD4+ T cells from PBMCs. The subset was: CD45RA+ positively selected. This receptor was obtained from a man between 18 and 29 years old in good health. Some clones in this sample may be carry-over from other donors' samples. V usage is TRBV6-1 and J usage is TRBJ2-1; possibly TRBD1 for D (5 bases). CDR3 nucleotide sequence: TGTGCCAGCAGTGAAGCGGGGCTTCAGGCCGGGGAGCAGTTCTTC. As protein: CASSEAGLQAGEQFF.